The 24 T cell receptor beta chains reported below all come from one sample, sequenced in a study of cytomegalovirus exposure and HLA in healthy donors. Primers included in the PCR were 60 Vbeta and 13 Jbeta primers. Only in-frame clones appear in the TCRdb table, and some are missing; sequencing was by immunoSEQ multiplex PCR. Of more than 95,000 clones detected, around four fifths appear once; the ten largest clones hold 8.6%. Sequencing was done on a sample of PBMCs. All receptors derive from a woman aged 40 to 49 in good health and CMV-seropositive.

The chain joins TRBV5-1 to TRBJ1-1; a possible D gene is TRBD1 (6 bases). In germline, CDR1 is SGHRS, CDR2 YFSETQ. V was cut by 1 base and J by 5 bases, with 9 bases left in between. CDR3 length equals 13 residues. The CDR3 nucleotides are TGCGCCAGCAGCTTGTCTAGGGGGACTGAAGCTTTCTTT. This gives the protein CASSLSRGTEAFF.

This chain joins TRBV1 and TRBJ2-5; TRBD2 reflects the table's D call only, with no check against the DNA. The DNA end lines up better with TRBJ2-7; the J call may be wrong. TRBV1 is flagged as a pseudogene. CDR3 size: 14 residues. CDR3 residues: CTSSAVRENHEQYF. Here the CDR3 DNA reads TGCACCAGCAGCGCCGTGCGGGAGAACCACGAGCAGTACTTC.

This chain links TRBV18 with TRBJ2-1, with D maybe TRBD1 (6 bases). Germline V gives CDR1 KGHSH, CDR2 LQKENI. The CDR3 sequence is 12 residues long. Trimming stripped 2 bases from V and 12 bases from J, with 11 bases between. The CDR3 protein is CASSPSGQGQFF. The CDR3 bases are TGTGCCAGCTCACCATCGGGACAAGGGCAGTTCTTC.

The chain couples TRBV28 to TRBJ2-7, with a tentative D call TRBD1 (6 bases). The germline V gene encodes CDR1 MDHEN and CDR2 SYDVKM. The CDR3 extends over 16 amino acids. V was pared by 3 bases and J by 1 base, with 16 bases between. CDR3 residues: CASSFYLRDTSYEQYF. The CDR3 DNA reads as TGTGCCAGCAGTTTCTACCTCCGGGACACGTCCTACGAGCAGTACTTC. The whole variable domain, remainder taken from reference TRBV28 and TRBJ2-7, is DVKVTQSSRYLVKRTGEKVFLECVQDMDHENMFWYRQDPGLGLRLIYFSYDVKMKEKGDIPEGYSVSREKKERFSLILESASTNQTSMYLCASSFYLRDTSYEQYFGPGTRLTVT.

The rearrangement joins TRBV7-8 to TRBJ2-4; TRBD1 is a possible D gene (5 bases). This CDR3 is built from 15 residues. With 5 bases removed from V and 1 base from J, the gap between germline ends came to 12 bases. From germline, CDR1 is SGHVS and CDR2 FQNEAQ. As DNA, the CDR3 is TGTGCCAGCAGCCCCAGGGATTCGGCCAAAAACATTCAGTACTTC. It encodes CASSPRDSAKNIQYF.

The V gene is TRBV4-1, the J gene TRBJ2-7; the match to TRBD2 covers 11 bases. The junction had 10 bases not matched to a gene; V was cut back by 5 bases and J by 4 bases. Germline values: CDR1 MGHRA, CDR2 YSYEKL. This CDR3 region has 16 residues. CDR3 sequence: CASSYRGTSGIYEQYF. The CDR3 coding sequence is TGCGCCAGCAGCTACCGGGGGACTAGCGGAATTTACGAGCAGTACTTC.

This rearrangement joins TRBV7-8 to TRBJ2-1; TRBD2 agrees at 14 bases. The CDR3 has 16 amino acids. Trimming at V came to 4 bases and at J to 7 bases, leaving 6 bases not matched to a gene. From germline, CDR1 is SGHVS and CDR2 FQNEAQ. The CDR3 nucleotides are TGTGCCAGCAGCTCCCGACTAGCGGGAGGGGGGAATGAGCAGTTCTTC. Residues: CASSSRLAGGGNEQFF.

V is TRBV28 and J is TRBJ1-6, with D hard to call. V lost 1 base and J 5 bases, leaving 6 bases between the germline ends. The CDR3 is made up of 14 amino acids. CDR1 MDHEN and CDR2 SYDVKM come from the germline V gene. CDR3 in DNA: TGTGCCAGCAGTTTATTGACAAATAATTCACCCCTCCACTTT. Translating gives CASSLLTNNSPLHF.

This sequence joins TRBV7-9 and TRBJ2-3; 11 positions agree with TRBD2. The V gene end was trimmed by 2 bases and the J gene end by 6 bases; junction bases not matched to a gene: 4. CDR1 is SEHNR and CDR2 is FQNEAQ in the germline V gene (reference sequence). CDR3 length: 15 residues. CDR3: CASSLTSGSGDTQYF. The CDR3 coding sequence is TGTGCCAGCAGCTTAACTAGCGGGAGTGGTGATACGCAGTATTTT.

This chain connects TRBV21-1 to TRBJ1-5. TRBV21-1 is tagged as a pseudogene. The CDR3 loop spans 13 amino acids. CDR3 region: CASSPGGNQPQHF. For the CDR3, the DNA is TGTGCCAGCAGCCCAGGAGGGAATCAGCCCCAGCATTTT.

This clone was counted between two and nine times. The chain links TRBV18 to TRBJ2-3, with 8 positions matching TRBD1. V was pared by 3 bases and J by 6 bases, with 2 bases of the junction left unmatched. Germline V lookup: CDR1 KGHSH, CDR2 LQKENI. The CDR3 loop spans 13 amino acids. CDR3 DNA: TGTGCCAGCTCACCTGACAGGGGTGATACGCAGTATTTT. Residues: CASSPDRGDTQYF.

The V and J genes are TRBV4-3 and TRBJ2-2, with 8 bases that match TRBD1. CDR1 LGHNA and CDR2 YSLEER come from the germline V gene. J was trimmed by 0 bases and V by 0 bases; bases with no gene match: 3. This CDR3 is 17 amino acids long. The CDR3 loop is CASSQDGQGANTGELFF. For the CDR3, the DNA is TGCGCCAGCAGCCAAGATGGACAGGGCGCGAACACCGGGGAGCTGTTTTTT.

This rearrangement joins TRBV5-1 to TRBJ2-7; D possibly corresponds to TRBD2 (6 bases). The CDR3 consists of 15 residues. Germline V gene data show CDR1 as SGHRS and CDR2 as YFSETQ. The V end was cut by 0 bases, the J end by 6 bases, with 16 bases between. The CDR3 DNA reads as TGCGCCAGCAGCTTGGCCGGGACTGGGGGGTCCGAGCAGTACTTC. This translates into CASSLAGTGGSEQYF.

The V call is TRBV7-8, the J call TRBJ1-6, with D perhaps matching TRBD1 (6 bases). CDR1 and CDR2 (germline): SGHVS, FQNEAQ. CDR3 size: 14 residues. V was trimmed by 1 base and J by 8 bases, leaving 9 bases between them. Written as DNA, the CDR3 is TGTGCCAGCAGCTTAGAAGGGGGACATTCACCCCTCCACTTT. Translation: CASSLEGGHSPLHF.

V gene TRBV9 combines with J gene TRBJ2-3; D gene unclear. The CDR3 has 14 amino acids. The ends were cut back, 0 bases at V and 6 bases at J, with 11 bases in the middle. Germline V lookup: CDR1 SGDLS, CDR2 YYNGEE. In DNA form, the CDR3 reads TGTGCCAGCAGCGTAGCTGCGGCATGGGATACGCAGTATTTT. The encoded protein is CASSVAAAWDTQYF.

The chain employs TRBV5-6 and TRBJ1-1, with 8 bases fitting TRBD1. The germline gives CDR1 SGHDT, CDR2 YYEEEE. This CDR3 region has 15 residues. Trimming cost V 2 bases and J 5 bases; bases outside gene matches: 8. This chain's CDR3 is CASSFQDRDETEAFF. CDR3 bases: TGTGCCAGCAGCTTTCAGGACAGGGACGAGACTGAAGCTTTCTTT.

The gene calls are TRBV15 and TRBJ2-7; the match to TRBD1 covers 10 bases. CDR3 length: 14 residues. Germline CDR1 is LNHNV and CDR2 is YYDKDF (reference sequence). Trimming cost V 8 bases and J 2 bases; bases outside gene matches: 6. This CDR3 reads CATQTGTGAYEQYF. CDR3 bases: TGTGCCACCCAAACCGGGACAGGGGCCTACGAGCAGTACTTC.

The chain links TRBV19 to TRBJ1-2; 10 bases align to TRBD1. The CDR3 spans 17 residues. Trimming at V came to 5 bases and at J to 1 base, leaving 10 bases not matched to a gene. CDR1 and CDR2 from the germline V gene are LNHDA and SQIVND (reference sequence). The CDR3 nucleotides read TGTGCCAGTAGTGTCACCGGGACAGGGGATTATAACTATGGCTACACCTTC. Protein product: CASSVTGTGDYNYGYTF.

This sequence joins TRBV5-1 and TRBJ1-2, with TRBD1 matching 8 bases. V shed 4 bases and J 7 bases; nucleotides not matched to a gene: 6. The germline V gene encodes CDR1 SGHRS and CDR2 YFSETQ. CDR3 size: 13 residues. The CDR3, as DNA: TGCGCCAGCAGCCCGACAGGGGTGGGTGGCTACACCTTC. Translating gives CASSPTGVGGYTF.

This clone was detected a few times. The chain recombines TRBV11-1 with TRBJ2-2; D may be TRBD2 (7 bases). Germline V lookup: CDR1 SGHAT, CDR2 FQDESV (reference sequence). This CDR3 spans 16 amino acids. The V gene lost 3 bases and the J gene lost 4 bases, with 15 bases spanning the gap. The CDR3 DNA reads as TGTGCCAGCAGCTTTGTGGGGGGGGCCACCACCGGGGAGCTGTTTTTT. Translating gives CASSFVGGATTGELFF.

V usage is TRBV10-1 and J usage is TRBJ2-2; 11 nucleotides agree with TRBD2. This CDR3 is 18 amino acids long. Germline V gene data show CDR1 as WNHNN and CDR2 as SYGVQD (reference sequence). V was pared by 0 bases and J by 0 bases, with 3 bases of the junction left unmatched. In DNA form, the CDR3 reads TGCGCCAGCAGTGAGTCCTATAGCGGGGGGGCGAACACCGGGGAGCTGTTTTTT. Its protein is CASSESYSGGANTGELFF.

The chain employs TRBV13 and TRBJ2-7; D not resolved. Between the trimmed V and J ends, which lost 2 bases and 3 bases, there was a span of 8 bases. The CDR3 runs 13 residues. Germline-derived CDR1 and CDR2 are PRHDT and FYEKMQ (reference sequence). CDR3 residues: CASSLSHVYEQYF. CDR3 nucleotides: TGTGCCAGCAGCTTAAGCCATGTCTACGAGCAGTACTTC.

The chain links TRBV5-6 to TRBJ2-5, with 8 bases aligning to TRBD1. The V segment lost 3 bases and the J segment 3 bases; nucleotides outside the gene matches: 7. The length of the CDR3 is 15 residues. CDR1 is SGHDT and CDR2 is YYEEEE in the germline V gene. Here the CDR3 DNA reads TGTGCCAGCAGCTCCCCCAGGGGGCAGGAAGAGACCCAGTACTTC. It codes for CASSSPRGQEETQYF.

This clone was seen a handful of times. This chain uses TRBV6-1 with TRBJ2-3, with 7 positions matching TRBD2. V trimming: 4 bases; J trimming: 6 bases; junction bases outside the gene matches: 13. Germline V CDR1 and CDR2: MNHNS, SASEGT. CDR3 length: 16 amino acids. The chain's CDR3 is CASSVLGRGYSDTQYF. The CDR3 coding sequence is TGTGCCAGCAGTGTACTAGGGAGGGGCTACTCGGATACGCAGTATTTT.